A selection of T cell receptor beta chains follows, all from one sample in a study of blood T cell repertoires in COVID-19. Repertoires were generated with immunoSEQ multiplex PCR, while TCRdb's copy carries only in-frame clones and drops some. This table has approximately 290,000 clones, roughly 90% appearing once. Sequenced: peripheral blood. These receptors all come from a woman between 25 and 40 years old with COVID-19, enrolled during active disease. Both conserved end residues are part of each CDR3. The D gene is left open where the match is weak. Not every row has a clone size; where given, it reads once, few, many or a size class.

D gene,J gene,CDR3 length,V gene,clone size,CDR3 protein,CDR3 DNA
NA,TRBJ1-3,16,TRBV19,NA,CASSIAGGRSGNTIYF,TGTGCCAGTAGTATAGCGGGAGGTCGCTCTGGAAACACCATATATTTT
TRBD1,TRBJ1-5,16,TRBV4-1,NA,CASSPSPGTGNQPQHF,TGCGCCAGCAGCCCGTCCCCCGGGACAGGGAATCAGCCCCAGCATTTT
NA,TRBJ1-1,14,TRBV5-1,NA,CASSLAAGKVEAFF,TGCGCCAGCAGCTTGGCCGCAGGGAAAGTTGAAGCTTTCTTT
NA,TRBJ1-2,12,TRBV5-1,NA,CASSLLGDGYTF,TGCGCCAGCAGCTTGTTAGGGGATGGCTACACCTTC
TRBD1,TRBJ2-1,14,TRBV2,few,CASSPRTGYNEQFF,TGTGCCAGCAGCCCAAGGACAGGCTACAATGAGCAGTTCTTC
NA,TRBJ1-2,15,TRBV4-2,NA,CASSQERTANYGYTF,TGTGCCAGCAGCCAAGAACGGACAGCCAACTATGGCTACACCTTC
TRBD2,TRBJ2-5,16,TRBV2,NA,CASSGLAGVGEETQYF,TGTGCCAGCAGTGGTTTAGCGGGAGTCGGAGAAGAGACCCAGTACTTC
NA,TRBJ1-3,15,TRBV28,NA,CASRTPGQRRNTIYF,TGTGCCAGCAGAACACCGGGACAAAGGAGAAACACCATATATTTT
TRBD1,TRBJ1-6,14,TRBV5-8,NA,CASNLGTGESPLHF,TGTGCCAGCAACCTTGGGACAGGGGAATCACCCCTCCACTTT
TRBD1,TRBJ2-7,13,TRBV27,once,CASSMTGGGEQYF,TGTGCCAGCAGTATGACAGGGGGCGGGGAGCAGTACTTC
NA,TRBJ2-5,15,TRBV7-2,NA,CASSQTQGLQETQYF,TGTGCCAGCAGCCAAACACAGGGCCTCCAAGAGACCCAGTACTTC
TRBD1,TRBJ1-5,15,TRBV28,NA,CASSSRGYSNQPQHF,TGTGCCAGCAGTTCCAGGGGGTATAGCAATCAGCCCCAGCATTTT
TRBD1,TRBJ2-7,13,TRBV7-9,NA,CASSYGQAYEQYF,TGTGCCAGCAGCTACGGACAGGCCTACGAGCAGTACTTC
NA,TRBJ1-4,15,TRBV5-1,once,CASSLEAALGEKLFF,TGCGCCAGCAGCTTGGAAGCGGCCCTCGGGGAAAAACTGTTTTTT
TRBD2,TRBJ2-7,17,TRBV30,NA,CAWRNRGTSGRSYEQYF,TGTGCCTGGAGGAATAGAGGGACTAGCGGGAGGTCCTACGAGCAGTACTTC
NA,TRBJ1-5,11,TRBV3-1/TRBV3-2,NA,CASNINQPQHF,TGTGCCAGCAATATCAATCAGCCCCAGCATTTT
TRBD2,TRBJ2-3,16,TRBV5-1,NA,CASSLSSGRTGDTQYF,TGCGCCAGCAGCTTGTCTAGCGGGAGGACCGGGGATACGCAGTATTTT
NA,TRBJ1-5,15,TRBV19,NA,CASRQQEYSNQPQHF,TGTGCCAGTAGACAACAGGAGTATAGCAATCAGCCCCAGCATTTT
NA,TRBJ1-2,13,TRBV29-1,NA,CSVMGEADYGYTF,TGCAGCGTTATGGGAGAGGCGGACTATGGCTACACCTTC
TRBD2,TRBJ2-7,13,TRBV5-1,NA,CASSSEAGREQYF,TGCGCCAGCAGCTCTGAAGCGGGACGCGAGCAGTACTTC
NA,TRBJ1-1,14,TRBV15,NA,CATSRDRFGTEAFF,TGTGCCACCAGCAGAGACAGGTTTGGCACTGAAGCTTTCTTT
TRBD2,TRBJ2-1,15,TRBV6-1,NA,CASSERGLASGEQFF,TGTGCCAGCAGTGAAAGGGGACTAGCGTCGGGGGAGCAGTTCTTC
NA,TRBJ2-1,14,TRBV19,NA,CASSIGQGLSEQFF,TGTGCCAGTAGTATCGGGCAGGGATTAAGTGAGCAGTTCTTC
NA,TRBJ1-1,16,TRBV30,once,CAWSASRTTVNTEAFF,TGTGCCTGGAGTGCCTCCCGGACGACAGTGAACACTGAAGCTTTCTTT
TRBD1,TRBJ1-3,18,TRBV6-1,NA,CASSERGQGAIRGNTIYF,TGTGCCAGCAGTGAACGGGGACAGGGGGCGATAAGAGGAAACACCATATATTTT